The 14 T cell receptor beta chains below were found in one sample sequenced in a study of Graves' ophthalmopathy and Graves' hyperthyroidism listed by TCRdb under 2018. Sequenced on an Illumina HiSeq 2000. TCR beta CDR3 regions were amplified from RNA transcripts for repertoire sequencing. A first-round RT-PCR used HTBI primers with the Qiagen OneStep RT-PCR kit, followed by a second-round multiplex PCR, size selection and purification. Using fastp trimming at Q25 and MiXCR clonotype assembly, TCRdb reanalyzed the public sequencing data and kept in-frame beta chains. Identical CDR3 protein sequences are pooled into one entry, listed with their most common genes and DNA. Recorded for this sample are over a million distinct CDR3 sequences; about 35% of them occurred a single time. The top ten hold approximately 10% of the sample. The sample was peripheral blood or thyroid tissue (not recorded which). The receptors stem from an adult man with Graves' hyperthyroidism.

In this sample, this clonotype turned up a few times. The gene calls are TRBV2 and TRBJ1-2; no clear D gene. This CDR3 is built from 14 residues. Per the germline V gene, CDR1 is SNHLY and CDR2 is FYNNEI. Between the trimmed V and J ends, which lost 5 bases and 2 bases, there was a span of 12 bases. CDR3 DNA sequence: TGTGCCAGCAGTTTGTCTCGGGTAAACTATGGCTACACCTTC. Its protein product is CASSLSRVNYGYTF.

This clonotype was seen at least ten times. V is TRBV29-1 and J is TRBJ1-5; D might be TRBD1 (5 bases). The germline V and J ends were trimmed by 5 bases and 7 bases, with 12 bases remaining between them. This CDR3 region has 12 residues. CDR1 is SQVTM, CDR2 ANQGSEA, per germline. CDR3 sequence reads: CSVLQGGQPQHF. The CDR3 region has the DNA TGCAGCGTTCTCCAGGGTGGGCAGCCCCAGCATTTT.

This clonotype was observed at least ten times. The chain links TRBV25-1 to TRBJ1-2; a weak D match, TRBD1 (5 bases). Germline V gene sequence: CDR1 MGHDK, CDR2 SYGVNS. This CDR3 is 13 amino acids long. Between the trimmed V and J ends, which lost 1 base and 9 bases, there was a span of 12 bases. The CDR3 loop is CASSEFRGQRYTF. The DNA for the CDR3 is TGTGCCAGCAGTGAATTTAGAGGACAACGCTACACCTTC.

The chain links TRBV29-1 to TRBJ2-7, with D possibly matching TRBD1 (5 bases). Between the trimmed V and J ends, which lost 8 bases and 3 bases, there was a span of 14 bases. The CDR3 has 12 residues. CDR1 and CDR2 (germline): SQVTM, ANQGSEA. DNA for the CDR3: TGCAGCTTCCAGGGATTAGACTACGAGCAGTACTTC. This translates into CSFQGLDYEQYF.

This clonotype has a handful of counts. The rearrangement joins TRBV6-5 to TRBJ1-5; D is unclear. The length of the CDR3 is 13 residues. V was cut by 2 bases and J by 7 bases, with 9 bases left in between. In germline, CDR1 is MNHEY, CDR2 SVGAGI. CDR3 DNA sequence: TGTGCCAGCAGTTACAGTCAGAACCAGCCCCAGCATTTT. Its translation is CASSYSQNQPQHF.

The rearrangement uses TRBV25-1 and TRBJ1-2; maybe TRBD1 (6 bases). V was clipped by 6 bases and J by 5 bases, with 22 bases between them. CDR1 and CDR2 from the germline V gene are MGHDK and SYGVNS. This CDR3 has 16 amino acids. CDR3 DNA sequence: TGTGCCAGCAGCTCCACTCTTGACAGGCTTTTATATGGCTACACCTTC. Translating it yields CASSSTLDRLLYGYTF.

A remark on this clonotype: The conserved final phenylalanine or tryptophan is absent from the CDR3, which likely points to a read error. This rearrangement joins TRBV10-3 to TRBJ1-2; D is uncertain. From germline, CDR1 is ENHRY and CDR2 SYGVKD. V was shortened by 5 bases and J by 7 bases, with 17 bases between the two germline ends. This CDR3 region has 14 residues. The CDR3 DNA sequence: TGTGCCATCAGTCGCAGGAGTGTAGAGTCTGGCTACACCCTC. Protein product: CAISRRSVESGYTL.

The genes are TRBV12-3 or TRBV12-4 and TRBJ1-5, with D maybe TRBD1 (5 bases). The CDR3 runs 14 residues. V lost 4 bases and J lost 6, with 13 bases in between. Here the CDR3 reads CASSSTVRGQPQHF. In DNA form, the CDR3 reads TGTGCCAGCAGTTCGACAGTCCGGGGTCAGCCCCAGCATTTT.

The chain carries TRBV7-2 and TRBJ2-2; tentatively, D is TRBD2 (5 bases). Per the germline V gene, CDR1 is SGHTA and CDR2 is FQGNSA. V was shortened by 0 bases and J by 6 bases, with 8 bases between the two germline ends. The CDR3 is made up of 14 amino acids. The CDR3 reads CASSLAPRAGELFF. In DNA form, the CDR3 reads TGTGCCAGCAGCTTAGCGCCGAGGGCCGGGGAGCTGTTTTTT.

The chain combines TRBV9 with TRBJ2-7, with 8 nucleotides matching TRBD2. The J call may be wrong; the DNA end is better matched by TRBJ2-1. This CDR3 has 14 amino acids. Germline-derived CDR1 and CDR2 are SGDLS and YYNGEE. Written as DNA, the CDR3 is TGTGCCAGCAGCGTCAGCGGGAGTTTAGGGGAGCAGTTCTTC. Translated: CASSVSGSLGEQFF.

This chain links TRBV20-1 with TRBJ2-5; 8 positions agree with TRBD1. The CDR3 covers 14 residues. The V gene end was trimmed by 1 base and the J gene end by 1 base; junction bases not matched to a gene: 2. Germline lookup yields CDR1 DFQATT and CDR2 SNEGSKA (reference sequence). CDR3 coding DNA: TGCAGTGCTAGAGGGGACAGGTCCCAAGAGACCCAGTACTTC. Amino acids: CSARGDRSQETQYF.

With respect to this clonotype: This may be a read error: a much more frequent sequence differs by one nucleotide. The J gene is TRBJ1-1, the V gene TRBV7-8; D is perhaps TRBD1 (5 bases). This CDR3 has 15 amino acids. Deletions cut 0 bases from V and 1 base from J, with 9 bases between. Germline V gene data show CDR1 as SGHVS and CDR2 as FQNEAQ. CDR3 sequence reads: CASSLAQVTNTEAFF. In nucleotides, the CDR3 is TGTGCCAGCAGCTTAGCACAGGTCACGAACACTGAAGCTTTCTTT. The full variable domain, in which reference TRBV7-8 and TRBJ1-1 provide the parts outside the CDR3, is GAGVSQSPRYKVAKRGQDVALRCDPISGHVSLFWYQQALGQGPEFLTYFQNEAQLDKSGLPSDRFFAERPEGSVSTLKIQRTQQEDSAVYLCASSLAQVTNTEAFFGQGTRLTVV.

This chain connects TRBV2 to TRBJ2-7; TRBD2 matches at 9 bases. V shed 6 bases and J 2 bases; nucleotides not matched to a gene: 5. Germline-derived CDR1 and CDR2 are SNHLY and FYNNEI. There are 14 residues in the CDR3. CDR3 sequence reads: CASRESSGTYEQYF. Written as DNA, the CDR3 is TGTGCCAGCAGGGAGTCTAGCGGGACCTACGAGCAGTACTTC.

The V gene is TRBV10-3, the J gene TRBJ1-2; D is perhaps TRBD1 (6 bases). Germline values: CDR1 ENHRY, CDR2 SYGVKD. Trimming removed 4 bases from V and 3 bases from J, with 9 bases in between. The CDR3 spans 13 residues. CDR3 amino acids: CAISGGGHYGYTF. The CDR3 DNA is TGTGCCATCAGTGGGGGGGGCCACTATGGCTACACCTTC.